This T cell receptor (beta chain) was identified during a study of shared clonotypes between healthy human individuals. Overall study: Per donor, CD8 memory used one plate, CD8 naive used two, CD4 memory used three and CD4 naive used three.

Donors, without exception, were Caucasian adults residing in Nashville, Tennessee. V shed 1 base, J shed 0 bases, and the junction held 3 bases outside the gene matches. Germline V gives CDR1 KGHSH, CDR2 LQKENI. This CDR3 spans 16 amino acids. Clones were sequenced by immunoSEQ multiplex PCR, and TCRdb holds only the in-frame ones, with some missing. The sample yields about 2.4 million clones, about 92% seen once. Points from the study as a whole: Investigators expected sequencing depth to affect clonotype sharing among donors.

This clone was counted once. No antigen is known for it. In the same sample, other DNA sequences code for this CDR3. The J gene is TRBJ2-7, the V gene TRBV18; 10 nucleotides align to TRBD2. Sequencing was carried out using naive CD4+ T cells sorted from blood. The subset denotes: CD45RA+ positively selected. The receptor's source is a man younger than 30 in good health. The CDR3 DNA reads as TGTGCCAGCTCACCACGGGCTAGCGGGAGCTCCTACGAGCAGTACTTC. It yields the protein CASSPRASGSSYEQYF.